One T cell receptor (beta chain) is described in this entry. 13 Jbeta primers and 60 Vbeta primers were used for the PCR. TCRdb's table, derived via immunoSEQ multiplex PCR, lists solely in-frame clones and lacks some. The sample lists about 60,000 clones; about three quarters were seen once. J was trimmed by 5 bases and V by 5 bases; bases with no gene match: 7. The germline CDR1 and CDR2 sequences are SGHTA and FQGNSA. This CDR3 comprises 15 residues. This entry is derived from a study of cytomegalovirus exposure and HLA in healthy donors. This sequence originates from a female donor in good health and CMV-seronegative. The genes are TRBV7-2 and TRBJ2-2, with TRBD2 matching over 8 bases. The material sequenced was PBMCs. The CDR3 DNA follows: TGTGCCAGCAGCCACAGCGGGGGCAATACCGGGGAGCTGTTTTTT. Translating it yields CASSHSGGNTGELFF.